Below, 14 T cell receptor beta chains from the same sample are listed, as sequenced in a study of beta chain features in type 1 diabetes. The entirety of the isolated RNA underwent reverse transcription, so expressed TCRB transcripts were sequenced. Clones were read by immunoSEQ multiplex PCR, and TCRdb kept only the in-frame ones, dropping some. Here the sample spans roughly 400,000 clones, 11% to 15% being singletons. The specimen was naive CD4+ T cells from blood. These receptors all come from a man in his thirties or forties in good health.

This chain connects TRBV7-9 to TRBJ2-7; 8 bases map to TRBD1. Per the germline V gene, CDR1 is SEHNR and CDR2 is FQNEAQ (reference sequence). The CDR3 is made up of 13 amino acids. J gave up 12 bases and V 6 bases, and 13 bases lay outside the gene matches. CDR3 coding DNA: TGTGCCAGCAGGGGGACAGGCAACTCGGTCCGGTACTTC. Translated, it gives CASRGTGNSVRYF. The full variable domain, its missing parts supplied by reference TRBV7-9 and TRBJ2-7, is DTGVSQNPRHKITKRGQNVTFRCDPISEHNRLYWYRQTLGQGPEFLTYFQNEAQLEKSRLLSDRFSAERPKGSFSTLEIQRTEQGDSAMYLCASRGTGNSVRYFGPGTRLTVT.

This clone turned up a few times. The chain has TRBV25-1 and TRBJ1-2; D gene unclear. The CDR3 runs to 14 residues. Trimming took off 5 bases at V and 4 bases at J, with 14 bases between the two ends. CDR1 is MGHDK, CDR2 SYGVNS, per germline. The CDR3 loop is CASSLLGSPYGYTF. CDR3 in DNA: TGTGCCAGCAGTCTCTTGGGGAGCCCCTATGGCTACACCTTC.

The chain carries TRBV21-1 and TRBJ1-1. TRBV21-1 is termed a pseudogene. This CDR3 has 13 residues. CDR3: CASSSSRGAEAFF. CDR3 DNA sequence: TGTGCCAGCAGCTCCTCGCGGGGGGCTGAAGCTTTCTTT.

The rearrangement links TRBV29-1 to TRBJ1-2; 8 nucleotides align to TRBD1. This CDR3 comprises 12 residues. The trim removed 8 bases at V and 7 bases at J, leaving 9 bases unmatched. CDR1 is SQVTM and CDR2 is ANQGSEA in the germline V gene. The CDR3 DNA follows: TGCAGCACAGGACAGGGAAGAGTTGGCTACACCTTC. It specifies CSTGQGRVGYTF.

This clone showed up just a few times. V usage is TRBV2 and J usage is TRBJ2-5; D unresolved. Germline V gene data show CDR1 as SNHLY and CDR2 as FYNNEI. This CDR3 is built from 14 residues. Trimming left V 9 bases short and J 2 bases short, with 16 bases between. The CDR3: CASSGLRYQETQYF. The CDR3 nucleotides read TGTGCCAGTTCGGGTCTTCGGTATCAAGAGACCCAGTACTTC.

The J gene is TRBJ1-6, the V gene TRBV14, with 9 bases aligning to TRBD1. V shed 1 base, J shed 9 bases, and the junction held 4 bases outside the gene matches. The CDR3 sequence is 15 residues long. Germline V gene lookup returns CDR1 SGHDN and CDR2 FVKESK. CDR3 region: CASSQVDRGGSPLHF. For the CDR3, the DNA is TGTGCCAGCAGCCAAGTCGACAGGGGGGGTTCACCCCTCCACTTT. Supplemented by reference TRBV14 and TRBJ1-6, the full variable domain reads EAGVTQFPSHSVIEKGQTVTLRCDPISGHDNLYWYRRVMGKEIKFLLHFVKESKQDESGMPNNRFLAERTGGTYSTLKVQPAELEDSGVYFCASSQVDRGGSPLHFGNGTRLTVT.

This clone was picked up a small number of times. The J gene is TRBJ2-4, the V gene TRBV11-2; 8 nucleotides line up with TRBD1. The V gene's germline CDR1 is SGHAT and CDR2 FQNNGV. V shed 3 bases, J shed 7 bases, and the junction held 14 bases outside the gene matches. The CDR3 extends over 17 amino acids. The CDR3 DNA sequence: TGTGCCAGCAGCTTTGGACAGGGCCTTTTTCGGACTAACATTCAGTACTTC. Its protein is CASSFGQGLFRTNIQYF.

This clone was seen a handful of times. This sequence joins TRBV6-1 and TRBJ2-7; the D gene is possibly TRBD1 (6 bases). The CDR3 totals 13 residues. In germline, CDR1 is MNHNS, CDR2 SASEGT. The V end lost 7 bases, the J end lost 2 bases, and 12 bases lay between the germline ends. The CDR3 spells CASNRGSTYEQYF. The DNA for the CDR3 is TGTGCCAGCAATAGGGGGAGTACCTACGAGCAGTACTTC.

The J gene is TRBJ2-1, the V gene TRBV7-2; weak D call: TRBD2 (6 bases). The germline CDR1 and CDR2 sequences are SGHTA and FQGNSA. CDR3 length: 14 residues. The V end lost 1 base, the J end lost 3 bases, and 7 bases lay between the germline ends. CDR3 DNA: TGTGCCAGCAGCTTAGTCGGGAGCTACAATGAGCAGTTCTTC. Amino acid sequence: CASSLVGSYNEQFF.

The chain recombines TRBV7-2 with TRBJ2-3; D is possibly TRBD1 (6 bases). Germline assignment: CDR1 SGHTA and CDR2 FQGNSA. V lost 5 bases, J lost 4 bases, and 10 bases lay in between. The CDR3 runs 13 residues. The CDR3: CASSPQGPDTQYF. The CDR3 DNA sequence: TGTGCCAGCAGCCCACAGGGTCCAGATACGCAGTATTTT.

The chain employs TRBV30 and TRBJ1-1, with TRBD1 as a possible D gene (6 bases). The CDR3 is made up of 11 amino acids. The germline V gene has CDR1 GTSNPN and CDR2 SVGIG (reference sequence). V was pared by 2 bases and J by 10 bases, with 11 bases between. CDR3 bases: TGTGCCTGGAGTCCACTCAGGGGAGCTTTCTTT. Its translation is CAWSPLRGAFF.

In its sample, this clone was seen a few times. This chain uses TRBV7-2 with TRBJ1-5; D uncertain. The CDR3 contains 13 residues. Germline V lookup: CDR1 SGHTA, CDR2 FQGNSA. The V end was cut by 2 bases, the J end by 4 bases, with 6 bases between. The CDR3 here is CASSLSGNQPQHF. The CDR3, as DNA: TGTGCCAGCAGCTTATCGGGGAATCAGCCCCAGCATTTT. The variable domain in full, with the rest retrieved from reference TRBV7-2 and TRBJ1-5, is GAGVSQSPSNKVTEKGKDVELRCDPISGHTALYWYRQSLGQGLEFLIYFQGNSAPDKSGLPSDRFSAERTGGSVSTLTIQRTQQEDSAVYLCASSLSGNQPQHFGDGTRLSIL.

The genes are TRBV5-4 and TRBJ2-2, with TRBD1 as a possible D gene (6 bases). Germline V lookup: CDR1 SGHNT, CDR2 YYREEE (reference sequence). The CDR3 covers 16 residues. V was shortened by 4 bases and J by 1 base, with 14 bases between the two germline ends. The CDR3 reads CASSNPGTKNTGELFF. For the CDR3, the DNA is TGTGCCAGCAGCAACCCCGGGACAAAGAACACCGGGGAGCTGTTTTTT.

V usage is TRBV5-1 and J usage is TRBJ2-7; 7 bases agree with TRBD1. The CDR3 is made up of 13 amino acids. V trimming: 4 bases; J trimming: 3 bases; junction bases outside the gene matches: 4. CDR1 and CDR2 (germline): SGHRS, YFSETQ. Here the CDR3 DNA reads TGCGCCAGCAGCCGCACAGGGGTCTACGAGCAGTACTTC. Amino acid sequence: CASSRTGVYEQYF.